The clone carrying this T cell receptor beta chain was seen ten or more times. Three rounds of nested PCR, following a modified ARM-PCR protocol, produced the TCRbeta library. TCRdb re-called the multiplex PCR reads with MiXCR, one entry per CDR3 protein. This sample yields approximately 65,000 distinct CDR3 sequences, of which approximately 63% are seen a single time; 20% to 25% belongs to the top ten. These data come from a study of tumor and adjacent non-tumor tissue in lung cancer. Germline CDR1 SGHDT, CDR2 YYEEEE. CDR3 length: 16 amino acids. With 3 bases clipped from V and 5 bases from J, the junction kept 7 bases outside the gene matches. RNA was extracted from bulk tissue without any cell sorting.

The sequencing sample was made of lung tumor tissue. The chain recombines TRBV5-6 with TRBJ2-2; 10 bases align to TRBD1. The receptor was derived from a man aged 50 to 59 with non-small cell lung cancer. The CDR3 region is CASSSYQGQGTGELFF. DNA of the CDR3: TGTGCCAGCAGCTCGTATCAGGGACAGGGGACCGGGGAGCTGTTTTTT. The full variable domain, rest sourced from reference TRBV5-6 and TRBJ2-2, is DAGVTQSPTHLIKTRGQQVTLRCSPKSGHDTVSWYQQALGQGPQFIFQYYEEEERQRGNFPDRFSGHQFPNYSSELNVNALLLGDSALYLCASSSYQGQGTGELFFGEGSRLTVL.